The present T cell receptor beta chain was sequenced within a study of breast tumors, draining lymph nodes, adjacent tissues. Study outcomes and limitations: Tumor TCR diversity was below lymph nodes but above nontumor tissue. Most tumor T cells seemingly derive from lymph node, then expand in tumor. Compared with basal-like, luminal-like tumors shared significantly more repertoire with nontumor tissue.

This clonotype was seen at least ten times. Its target is unknown. Samples came from axillary lymph nodes draining the breast cancer. V lost 4 bases and J lost 5, with 11 bases in between. The CDR3 consists of 13 residues. CDR1 is DFQATT, CDR2 SNEGSKA, per germline (reference sequence). TCRdb reanalysed the multiplex PCR reads using MiXCR and keeps one entry per CDR3 protein. The sample lists fewer than 150,000 distinct CDR3 sequences; around 20% were seen once. The rearrangement uses TRBV20-1 and TRBJ2-2; possible D gene TRBD1, 6 bases. The sequence was collected from a female donor with breast cancer. Some clones in this sample may be carry-over from other donors' samples. The sequenced material came from axillary lymph node tissue. The CDR3, as DNA: TGCAGTGCTACCACAGGGTATACCGGGGAGCTGTTTTTT. Protein sequence: CSATTGYTGELFF.